This is a list of T cell receptor beta chains from one sample in a study of neurological immune-mediated disorders. TCRdb fed the 5' RACE reads into MiXCR, producing one record per CDR3 protein. The data hold some 15,000 distinct CDR3 sequences, with roughly 3% observed a single time. The sequenced sample consisted of CD8+ T cells from blood. These receptor sequences come from a woman between 40 and 50 years old in good health. CDR3s include the opening cysteine and the closing phenylalanine or tryptophan. Fields, in order: V gene, J gene, clone size, D gene, CDR3 DNA, CDR3 protein. A D gene is named only where the DNA matches it firmly. Clone size is shown for a subset of rows, as once, few, many or a class of expanded clone.

V gene: TRBV6-5; J gene: TRBJ2-3; clone size: many; D gene: .; CDR3 DNA: TGTGCCAGCAGTTACTCGAGAGGAGATACGCAGTATTTT; CDR3 protein: CASSYSRGDTQYF
V gene: TRBV12-3/TRBV12-4; J gene: TRBJ2-1; clone size: many; D gene: .; CDR3 DNA: TGTGCCAGCAGTTGGGGGGCCAATGAGCAGTTCTTC; CDR3 protein: CASSWGANEQFF
V gene: TRBV28; J gene: TRBJ2-1; clone size: many; D gene: TRBD2; CDR3 DNA: TGTGCCAGCAGTTTCCCCCGGGATACAGAAGGACTAGCGATATACAATGAGCAGTTCTTC; CDR3 protein: CASSFPRDTEGLAIYNEQFF
V gene: TRBV20-1; J gene: TRBJ2-1; clone size: many; D gene: TRBD2; CDR3 DNA: TGCAGTGCCGGACTAGCGGGACTGTACAATGAGCAGTTCTTC; CDR3 protein: CSAGLAGLYNEQFF
V gene: TRBV12-3/TRBV12-4; J gene: TRBJ2-1; clone size: many; D gene: .; CDR3 DNA: TGTGCCAGCAGCCCGGGACTTTCGAGCTCCTACAATGAGCAGTTCTTT; CDR3 protein: CASSPGLSSSYNEQFF
V gene: TRBV5-1; J gene: TRBJ1-4; clone size: many; D gene: TRBD1; CDR3 DNA: TGCGCCAGCAGCCCGGAGGGACAGTGGGCTGAAAAACTGTTTTTT; CDR3 protein: CASSPEGQWAEKLFF
V gene: TRBV11-2; J gene: TRBJ2-1; clone size: many; D gene: .; CDR3 DNA: TGTGCCAGCAGCTTAGTGAGCTCCTACAATGAGCAGTTCTTC; CDR3 protein: CASSLVSSYNEQFF
V gene: TRBV5-1; J gene: TRBJ2-7; clone size: large; D gene: TRBD1; CDR3 DNA: TGCGCCAGCAGCCACGACAGGGGGAACGACGAGCAGTACTTC; CDR3 protein: CASSHDRGNDEQYF
V gene: TRBV12-3/TRBV12-4; J gene: TRBJ2-1; clone size: many; D gene: .; CDR3 DNA: TGTGCCAGCAGTTTAGCCCACCCGCCCCATTTCTACAATGAGCAGTTCTTC; CDR3 protein: CASSLAHPPHFYNEQFF
V gene: TRBV4-1; J gene: TRBJ2-1; clone size: many; D gene: .; CDR3 DNA: TGCGCCAGCAGCCAAGGTGGAGACAATGAGCAGTTCTTC; CDR3 protein: CASSQGGDNEQFF
V gene: TRBV7-9; J gene: TRBJ1-3; clone size: many; D gene: TRBD1; CDR3 DNA: TGTGCCAGCAGCTTCGGGACAGGGAGGGGAAACACCATATATTTT; CDR3 protein: CASSFGTGRGNTIYF
V gene: TRBV7-2; J gene: TRBJ1-1; clone size: .; D gene: TRBD1; CDR3 DNA: TGTGCCAGCAGCTCCTCGACAGGGCGGGAGGTAGCTTTCTTT; CDR3 protein: CASSSSTGREVAFF
V gene: TRBV28; J gene: TRBJ2-7; clone size: many; D gene: .; CDR3 DNA: TGTGCCAGCAGTTTGATCTGGGGCGAGTCCTACGAGCAGTACTTC; CDR3 protein: CASSLIWGESYEQYF
V gene: TRBV7-9; J gene: TRBJ1-2; clone size: many; D gene: .; CDR3 DNA: TGTGCCAGCAGCTGGCTGGACAGCAACTATGGCTACACCTTC; CDR3 protein: CASSWLDSNYGYTF
V gene: TRBV19; J gene: TRBJ1-1; clone size: few; D gene: .; CDR3 DNA: TGTGCCAGTAGTATAGCCGGGGACACTGAAGCTTTCTTT; CDR3 protein: CASSIAGDTEAFF
V gene: TRBV3-1; J gene: TRBJ2-3; clone size: many; D gene: TRBD2; CDR3 DNA: TGTGCCAGCAGCCAGGAACTAGCGGGGGGCACAGATACGCAGTATTTT; CDR3 protein: CASSQELAGGTDTQYF
V gene: TRBV5-1; J gene: TRBJ1-1; clone size: .; D gene: .; CDR3 DNA: TGCGCCAGCAGCTTGAACGGGCCCAGAAACACTGAAGCTTTCTTT; CDR3 protein: CASSLNGPRNTEAFF
V gene: TRBV7-9; J gene: TRBJ2-1; clone size: many; D gene: .; CDR3 DNA: TGTGCCAGCAGCCACCGGGACGACTACAATGAGCAGTTCTTC; CDR3 protein: CASSHRDDYNEQFF
V gene: TRBV5-1; J gene: TRBJ2-7; clone size: many; D gene: TRBD1; CDR3 DNA: TGCGCCAGCAGCCTCTGGACAGGGGTAACCTACGAGCAGTACTTC; CDR3 protein: CASSLWTGVTYEQYF
V gene: TRBV7-2; J gene: TRBJ1-2; clone size: many; D gene: TRBD1; CDR3 DNA: TGTGCCAGCAGCTTGGGGGACAGGGGGATTAACTATGGCTACACCTTC; CDR3 protein: CASSLGDRGINYGYTF
V gene: TRBV28; J gene: TRBJ2-6; clone size: many; D gene: TRBD2; CDR3 DNA: TGTGCCAGCAGTGACTTAGCGGGAGGAGGCTCTGGGGCCAACGTCCTGACTTTC; CDR3 protein: CASSDLAGGGSGANVLTF
V gene: TRBV12-3/TRBV12-4; J gene: TRBJ2-2; clone size: .; D gene: TRBD1; CDR3 DNA: TGTGCCAGCAGACAGGACAGGGGCCCGAACACAGGGGAGCTGTTTTTT; CDR3 protein: CASRQDRGPNTGELFF
V gene: TRBV9; J gene: TRBJ1-5; clone size: many; D gene: TRBD1; CDR3 DNA: TGTGCCAGCAGTTCCGACAGGGGGCTTCAGCCCCAGCATTTT; CDR3 protein: CASSSDRGLQPQHF
V gene: TRBV28; J gene: TRBJ2-5; clone size: many; D gene: TRBD2; CDR3 DNA: TGTGCCAGCACGGGAGCGGGGGCTCTGTACCAAGAGACCCAGTACTTC; CDR3 protein: CASTGAGALYQETQYF
V gene: TRBV5-5; J gene: TRBJ1-1; clone size: many; D gene: .; CDR3 DNA: TGTGCCAGCAGCTTAGGCTTGGAGGGGCTAAACACTGAAGCTTTCTTT; CDR3 protein: CASSLGLEGLNTEAFF
V gene: TRBV19; J gene: TRBJ2-1; clone size: .; D gene: TRBD2; CDR3 DNA: TGTGCCAGTAGTACGACTAGCGGCTCCTACAATGAGCAGTTCTTC; CDR3 protein: CASSTTSGSYNEQFF
V gene: TRBV11-2; J gene: TRBJ1-1; clone size: .; D gene: .; CDR3 DNA: TGTGCCAGCAGCGCAGCGCCGGGGAGGAGCACTGAAGCTTTCTTT; CDR3 protein: CASSAAPGRSTEAFF
V gene: TRBV20-1; J gene: TRBJ2-7; clone size: many; D gene: .; CDR3 DNA: TGCAGTGCTAGAGATCCAGGCGGTTTCAACGAGCAGTACTTC; CDR3 protein: CSARDPGGFNEQYF
V gene: TRBV7-6; J gene: TRBJ2-5; clone size: many; D gene: .; CDR3 DNA: TGTGCCAGCAGCTTAGGCAGGGGAGAGACCCAGTACTTC; CDR3 protein: CASSLGRGETQYF
V gene: TRBV6-5; J gene: TRBJ2-3; clone size: many; D gene: .; CDR3 DNA: TGTGCCAGCAGCCGGAGAGCGGAGATCACAGATACGCAGTATTTT; CDR3 protein: CASSRRAEITDTQYF
V gene: TRBV7-2; J gene: TRBJ1-1; clone size: many; D gene: .; CDR3 DNA: TGTGCCAGCAGCACAGGAGTGAACACTGAAGCTTTCTTT; CDR3 protein: CASSTGVNTEAFF
V gene: TRBV27; J gene: TRBJ2-7; clone size: many; D gene: TRBD2; CDR3 DNA: TGTGCCAGCAGTTTATGGGGGGGGATATACTACGAGCAGTACTTC; CDR3 protein: CASSLWGGIYYEQYF
V gene: TRBV3-1; J gene: TRBJ2-4; clone size: medium-sized; D gene: TRBD1; CDR3 DNA: TGTGCCAGCAGCCGCAAACAGGGGGCCAAAAACATTCAGTACTTC; CDR3 protein: CASSRKQGAKNIQYF
V gene: TRBV7-2; J gene: TRBJ2-7; clone size: many; D gene: TRBD2; CDR3 DNA: TGTGCCAGCAGCTTTCCGGCTAGCGGGGGATCCCGAACCCGGGAGCAGTACTTC; CDR3 protein: CASSFPASGGSRTREQYF
V gene: TRBV27; J gene: TRBJ2-7; clone size: medium-sized; D gene: .; CDR3 DNA: TGTGCCAGCAGACGGGGAGCAATATTCGAGCAGTACTTC; CDR3 protein: CASRRGAIFEQYF
V gene: TRBV18; J gene: TRBJ1-6; clone size: many; D gene: .; CDR3 DNA: TGTGCCAGCTCAGAATTGACCGGACAGTTGATCTATAATTCACCCCTCCACTTT; CDR3 protein: CASSELTGQLIYNSPLHF
V gene: TRBV5-1; J gene: TRBJ2-7; clone size: many; D gene: .; CDR3 DNA: TGCGCCAGCAGCGGGGACACCATGACCTACGAGCAGTACTTC; CDR3 protein: CASSGDTMTYEQYF
V gene: TRBV4-3; J gene: TRBJ2-6; clone size: medium-sized; D gene: .; CDR3 DNA: TGCGCCAGCAGCCAAGACACGACCTCTGGGGCCAACGTCCTGACTTTC; CDR3 protein: CASSQDTTSGANVLTF
V gene: TRBV7-3; J gene: TRBJ2-7; clone size: many; D gene: TRBD2; CDR3 DNA: TGTGCCAGCAGCCCTACGACTAGCGGGAGTTACGAGCAGTACTTC; CDR3 protein: CASSPTTSGSYEQYF
V gene: TRBV12-3/TRBV12-4; J gene: TRBJ2-5; clone size: few; D gene: TRBD2; CDR3 DNA: TGTGCCAGCAGCCTGGGGGGGGTAGAGACCCAGTACTTC; CDR3 protein: CASSLGGVETQYF
V gene: TRBV19; J gene: TRBJ1-1; clone size: .; D gene: TRBD1; CDR3 DNA: TGTGCCAGTAGTATTTCTAACAGGGGGAACACTGAAGCTTTCTTT; CDR3 protein: CASSISNRGNTEAFF
V gene: TRBV11-2; J gene: TRBJ2-7; clone size: many; D gene: .; CDR3 DNA: TGTGCCAGCAGCTTAGAAAACGACTACGAGCAGTACTTC; CDR3 protein: CASSLENDYEQYF
V gene: TRBV28; J gene: TRBJ2-3; clone size: medium-sized; D gene: TRBD1; CDR3 DNA: TGTGCCAGCAGTCAGAGACAGGGGGCGACAGATACGCAGTATTTT; CDR3 protein: CASSQRQGATDTQYF
V gene: TRBV24-1; J gene: TRBJ2-2; clone size: few; D gene: .; CDR3 DNA: TGTGCCACCAGTGAATACATACTAAGCTCAAGGAACACCGGGGAGCTGTTTTTT; CDR3 protein: CATSEYILSSRNTGELFF
V gene: TRBV27; J gene: TRBJ2-7; clone size: many; D gene: TRBD1; CDR3 DNA: TGTGCCAGCAGCGACAGGGCCTACGAGCAGTACTTC; CDR3 protein: CASSDRAYEQYF
V gene: TRBV5-1; J gene: TRBJ2-7; clone size: many; D gene: .; CDR3 DNA: TGCGCCAGCAGACAGGACGGACGATACGAGCAGTACTTC; CDR3 protein: CASRQDGRYEQYF
V gene: TRBV29-1; J gene: TRBJ2-7; clone size: many; D gene: TRBD1; CDR3 DNA: TGCAGCGCATCCGGGACAGCTTTGGGGGAGCAGTACTTC; CDR3 protein: CSASGTALGEQYF
V gene: TRBV5-6; J gene: TRBJ2-7; clone size: many; D gene: .; CDR3 DNA: TGTGCCAGCAGCTGGGGACCAAGCTCCTACGAGCAGTACTTC; CDR3 protein: CASSWGPSSYEQYF
V gene: TRBV28; J gene: TRBJ2-7; clone size: many; D gene: .; CDR3 DNA: TGTGCCAGCAGACGGGACGGAGGAGTCACCTACGAGCAGTACTTC; CDR3 protein: CASRRDGGVTYEQYF
V gene: TRBV20-1; J gene: TRBJ2-1; clone size: many; D gene: TRBD2; CDR3 DNA: TGCAGTGCTTTAGCGGGGGGGAGCTCCTACAATGAGCAGTTCTTC; CDR3 protein: CSALAGGSSYNEQFF
V gene: TRBV29-1; J gene: TRBJ2-3; clone size: many; D gene: TRBD1; CDR3 DNA: TGCAGCGTTGAAGGGGGGACAGGGGGCTTAGATACGCAGTATTTT; CDR3 protein: CSVEGGTGGLDTQYF
V gene: TRBV5-1; J gene: TRBJ2-1; clone size: many; D gene: .; CDR3 DNA: TGCGCCAGCAGGGATAACAGGGTAAATGAGCAGTTCTTC; CDR3 protein: CASRDNRVNEQFF
V gene: TRBV2; J gene: TRBJ2-3; clone size: many; D gene: .; CDR3 DNA: TGTGCCAGCAGTGAAGGACAGGACACAGATACGCAGTATTTT; CDR3 protein: CASSEGQDTDTQYF